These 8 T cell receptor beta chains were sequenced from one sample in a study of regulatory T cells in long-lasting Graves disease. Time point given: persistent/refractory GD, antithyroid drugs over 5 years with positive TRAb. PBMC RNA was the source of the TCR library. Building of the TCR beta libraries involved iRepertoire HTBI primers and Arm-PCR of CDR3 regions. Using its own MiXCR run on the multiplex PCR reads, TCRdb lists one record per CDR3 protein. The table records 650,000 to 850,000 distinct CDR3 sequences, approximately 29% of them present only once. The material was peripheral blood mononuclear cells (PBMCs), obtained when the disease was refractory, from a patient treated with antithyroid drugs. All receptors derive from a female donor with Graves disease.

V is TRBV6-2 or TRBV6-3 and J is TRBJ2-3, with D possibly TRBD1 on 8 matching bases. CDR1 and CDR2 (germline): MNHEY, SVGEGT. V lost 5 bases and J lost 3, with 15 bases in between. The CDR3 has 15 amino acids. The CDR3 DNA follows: TGTGCCAGCAGTGGACACAGGGGGGGAACAGATACGCAGTATTTT. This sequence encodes CASSGHRGGTDTQYF.

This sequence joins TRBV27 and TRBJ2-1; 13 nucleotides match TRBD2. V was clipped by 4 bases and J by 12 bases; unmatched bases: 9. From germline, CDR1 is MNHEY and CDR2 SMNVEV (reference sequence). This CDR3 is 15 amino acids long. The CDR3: CASSSGTSGKRVQFF. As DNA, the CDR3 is TGTGCCAGCAGTTCCGGGACTAGCGGGAAAAGGGTGCAGTTCTTC.

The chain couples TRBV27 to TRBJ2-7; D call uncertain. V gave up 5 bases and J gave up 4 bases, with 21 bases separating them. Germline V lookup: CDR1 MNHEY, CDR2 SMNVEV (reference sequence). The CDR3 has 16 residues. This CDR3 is CASSRRLRATYYEQYF. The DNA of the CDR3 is TGTGCCAGCAGTCGTCGACTTAGGGCCACCTATTACGAGCAGTACTTC.

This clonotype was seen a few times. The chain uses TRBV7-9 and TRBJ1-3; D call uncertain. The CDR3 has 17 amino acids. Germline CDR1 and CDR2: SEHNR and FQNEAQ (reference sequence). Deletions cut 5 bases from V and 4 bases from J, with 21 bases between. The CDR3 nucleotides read TGTGCCAGCAGCCCACCGGTAAGCGCCGGCGGGGGAAACACCATATATTTT. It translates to CASSPPVSAGGGNTIYF.

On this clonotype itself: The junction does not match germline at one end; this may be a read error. CDR3 sequence reads: CASSLLASGSETQYF. The CDR3 region has the DNA TGCGCCAGCAGCTTGCTGGCTAGCGGGAGTGAGACCCAGTACTTC. The V gene is TRBV11-2, the J gene TRBJ2-5; the match to TRBD2 covers 10 bases. The germline V gene has CDR1 SGHAT and CDR2 FQNNGV. This CDR3 is 15 amino acids long.

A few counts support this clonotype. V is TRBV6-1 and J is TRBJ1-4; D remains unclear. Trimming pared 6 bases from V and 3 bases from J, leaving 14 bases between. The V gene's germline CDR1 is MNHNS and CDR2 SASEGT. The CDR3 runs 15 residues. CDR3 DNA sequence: TGTGCCAGCAGCTCTCCAGCTGGGCCTAATGAAAAACTGTTTTTT. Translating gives CASSSPAGPNEKLFF.

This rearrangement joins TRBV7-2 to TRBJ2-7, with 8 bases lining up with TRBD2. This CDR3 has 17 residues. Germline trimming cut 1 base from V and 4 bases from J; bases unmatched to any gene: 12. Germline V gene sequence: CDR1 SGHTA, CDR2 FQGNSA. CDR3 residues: CASSLVVSAGAGYEQYF. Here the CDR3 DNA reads TGTGCCAGCAGCTTAGTCGTCTCAGCGGGAGCCGGGTACGAGCAGTACTTC. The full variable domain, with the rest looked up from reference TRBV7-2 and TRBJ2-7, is GAGVSQSPSNKVTEKGKDVELRCDPISGHTALYWYRQSLGQGLEFLIYFQGNSAPDKSGLPSDRFSAERTGGSVSTLTIQRTQQEDSAVYLCASSLVVSAGAGYEQYFGPGTRLTVT.

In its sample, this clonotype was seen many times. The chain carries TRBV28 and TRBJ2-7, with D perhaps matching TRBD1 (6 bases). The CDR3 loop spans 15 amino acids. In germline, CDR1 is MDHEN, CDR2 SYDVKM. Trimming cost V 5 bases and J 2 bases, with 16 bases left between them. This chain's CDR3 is CASSRPGQRAYEQYF. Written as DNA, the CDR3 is TGTGCCAGCAGTCGACCGGGACAAAGAGCCTACGAGCAGTACTTC.